What follows are 23 T cell receptor beta chains derived from one specimen sequenced in a study of blood T cells in healthy people across ages (dated by TCRdb to between 2014 and 2016). The library was produced with 5' RACE. The listed sequencing device is Illumina HiSeq 2500. A second roughly 7 to 12 cycle PCR used a sample-barcoded 5' primer and a J-beta primer mix. The public reads were quality trimmed at Q25 with fastp and then assembled into clones with MiXCR by TCRdb, keeping productive beta chains. Here each entry gathers all rows of one CDR3 protein and keeps the most common genes and DNA. For this sample the table gives about 1,500,000 distinct CDR3 sequences, of which about 43% were detected only once. The ten most abundant clones make up roughly 8.2% of the sample. Input material: blood. These receptors were taken from a young woman in good health.

This clonotype was seen a single time. V gene TRBV12-3 or TRBV12-4 combines with J gene TRBJ2-2, with D hard to call. The CDR3 is 14 residues long. Trimming cost V 8 bases and J 0 bases, with 10 bases left between them. The CDR3 coding sequence is TGTGCCAGCCGAACAGCGACGAACACCGGGGAGCTGTTTTTT. Residues: CASRTATNTGELFF.

This clonotype was seen only a few times. The J gene is TRBJ2-1, the V gene TRBV4-1; no definite D call. This CDR3 is 16 amino acids long. CDR1 is MGHRA, CDR2 YSYEKL, per germline. V lost 0 bases, J lost 3 bases, and 12 bases lay in between. The CDR3 loop is CASSQERALFYNEQFF. The CDR3 DNA reads as TGCGCCAGCAGCCAAGAACGGGCGCTTTTCTACAATGAGCAGTTCTTC.

The chain recombines TRBV5-1 with TRBJ2-3; 7 bases are shared with TRBD1. CDR3 length: 15 residues. V was pared by 3 bases and J by 0 bases, with 4 bases of the junction left unmatched. Germline assignment: CDR1 SGHRS and CDR2 YFSETQ. The CDR3 coding sequence is TGCGCCAGCAGCTCACGGGGACAGAGCACAGATACGCAGTATTTT. It specifies CASSSRGQSTDTQYF.

The chain carries TRBV12-3 or TRBV12-4 and TRBJ2-7, with D perhaps TRBD1 (6 bases). This CDR3 is 16 amino acids long. The germline V and J ends were trimmed by 0 bases and 3 bases, with 15 bases remaining between them. The CDR3 DNA sequence: TGTGCCAGCAGTTTAGCCCCGATTGTACAGGGCTACGAGCAGTACTTC. This sequence encodes CASSLAPIVQGYEQYF.

Only a few counts were recorded for this clonotype. This chain joins TRBV7-8 and TRBJ2-7, with a weak D call TRBD1 (5 bases). CDR3 length equals 14 residues. The germline V gene encodes CDR1 SGHVS and CDR2 FQNEAQ. Trimming took off 7 bases at V and 0 bases at J, with 13 bases between the two ends. CDR3 DNA sequence: TGTGCCAGCAACGACAGACCTAGCTCCTACGAGCAGTACTTC. It translates to CASNDRPSSYEQYF.

This clonotype showed up just a few times. In DNA, the CDR3 is TGCGCCAGCAGCCAAAGACTAGACTACGAGCAGTACTTC. This gives the protein CASSQRLDYEQYF. This rearrangement joins TRBV4-1 to TRBJ2-7; D might be TRBD2 (6 bases). The V and J ends lost 2 bases and 3 bases respectively, with 8 bases between them. The CDR3 totals 13 residues. Per the germline V gene, CDR1 is MGHRA and CDR2 is YSYEKL.

This clonotype was detected only a few times. The genes are TRBV27 and TRBJ2-7; D gene ambiguous. Germline CDR1 reads MNHEY; CDR2 reads SMNVEV (reference sequence). The CDR3 runs to 15 residues. Between the trimmed V and J ends, which lost 5 bases and 4 bases, there was a span of 18 bases. The CDR3, as DNA: TGTGCCAGCAGTCTACGCCCCCTATTATCTTACGAGCAGTACTTC. Protein sequence: CASSLRPLLSYEQYF.

V is TRBV20-1 and J is TRBJ2-5; 8 bases line up with TRBD2. The CDR3 covers 13 residues. V lost 4 bases and J lost 11; bases outside the gene matches: 12. Per the germline V gene, CDR1 is DFQATT and CDR2 is SNEGSKA (reference sequence). CDR3 DNA: TGCAGTGCTACCCCGGGAGGGCCCCATGAGCAGTACTTC. It specifies CSATPGGPHEQYF.

In this sample, this clonotype turned up a few times. The CDR3 region has the DNA TGTGCCAGCAAGCTAGACCTCCAAGAGACCCAGTACTTC. Translated, it gives CASKLDLQETQYF. The chain recombines TRBV2 with TRBJ2-5; D gene ambiguous. CDR1 and CDR2 from the germline V gene are SNHLY and FYNNEI. V lost 7 bases to trimming and J lost 1 base, with 10 bases between them. The CDR3 is made up of 13 amino acids.

This clonotype was recorded a few times. Relative to the germline gene, one junction end is altered; a read error may explain this. The chain uses TRBV5-1 and TRBJ2-1; 14 bases align to TRBD2. The CDR3 loop spans 15 amino acids. CDR1 and CDR2 from the germline V gene are SGHRS and YFSETQ. DNA for the CDR3: TGCGCCAGCAGCGCGGGACTAGCGGGGGTCAATGGGCAGTTCTTC. Translating it yields CASSAGLAGVNGQFF.

This chain links TRBV5-1 with TRBJ2-3, with 14 positions matching TRBD2. Looked up from germline, CDR1 is SGHRS and CDR2 is YFSETQ. This CDR3 has 20 residues. Trimming cost V 4 bases and J 4 bases; bases outside gene matches: 17. The chain's CDR3 is CASSDGTSGGHPEGPDTQYF. The CDR3 region has the DNA TGCGCCAGCAGCGACGGGACTAGCGGGGGCCACCCCGAGGGCCCAGATACGCAGTATTTT. The whole variable domain, filled in from reference TRBV5-1 and TRBJ2-3, reads KAGVTQTPRYLIKTRGQQVTLSCSPISGHRSVSWYQQTPGQGLQFLFEYFSETQRNKGNFPGRFSGRQFSNSRSEMNVSTLELGDSALYLCASSDGTSGGHPEGPDTQYFGPGTRLTVL.

This chain links TRBV6-1 with TRBJ2-7, with unresolved D. Trimming left V 7 bases short and J 7 bases short, with 14 bases between. Germline V lookup: CDR1 MNHNS, CDR2 SASEGT. The CDR3 is made up of 12 amino acids. In DNA form, the CDR3 reads TGTGCCAGCACTCAACCTACCGGGGAGCAGTACTTC. It encodes CASTQPTGEQYF.

This clonotype was detected many times. The chain links TRBV29-1 to TRBJ2-7; 11 positions agree with TRBD2. V lost 7 bases and J lost 3; bases outside the gene matches: 8. CDR1 is SQVTM and CDR2 is ANQGSEA in the germline V gene. The CDR3 is made up of 14 amino acids. CDR3 nucleotides: TGCAGCGCGACCAGACTAGCGGGGATCTACGAGCAGTACTTC. Amino acids: CSATRLAGIYEQYF.

This clonotype has only a few counts. The chain employs TRBV5-1 and TRBJ1-2; D unresolved. The CDR3 is 18 amino acids. V gave up 4 bases and J gave up 0 bases, with 22 bases separating them. Germline CDR1 and CDR2: SGHRS and YFSETQ. CDR3 region: CASSRSRGSTPTNYGYTF. The CDR3 bases are TGCGCCAGCAGCCGAAGCCGTGGATCCACACCAACTAACTATGGCTACACCTTC.

The table lists this clonotype with a few counts. The chain links TRBV5-1 to TRBJ2-3, with a weak D call TRBD2 (6 bases). This CDR3 is 16 amino acids long. Trimming took 2 bases from V and 1 from J, leaving 14 bases between them. The V gene's germline CDR1 is SGHRS and CDR2 YFSETQ. CDR3 in amino acids: CASSFRLGSRTDTQYF. The CDR3 nucleotides read TGCGCCAGCAGCTTCCGACTAGGATCCCGCACAGATACGCAGTATTTT.

The rearrangement uses TRBV7-2 and TRBJ2-7; D gene uncertain. The CDR3 totals 15 residues. Germline V gene data show CDR1 as SGHTA and CDR2 as FQGNSA. Between the trimmed V and J ends, which lost 5 bases and 7 bases, there was a span of 21 bases. CDR3 DNA sequence: TGTGCCAGCAGCCGCGGAACTCTGCTTTCGGAGGAGCAGTACTTC. It encodes CASSRGTLLSEEQYF.

The CDR3 loop reads CAWSNRLAGDREQYF. DNA of the CDR3: TGTGCCTGGAGTAATCGACTAGCGGGAGACCGCGAGCAGTACTTC. J is TRBJ2-7 and V is TRBV30; 12 bases line up with TRBD2. The CDR3 runs 15 residues. Germline CDR1 GTSNPN, CDR2 SVGIG (reference sequence). With 2 bases clipped from V and 6 bases from J, the junction kept 8 bases outside the gene matches. Based on the CDR3 plus reference TRBV30 and TRBJ2-7, the full variable domain is SQTIHQWPATLVQPVGSPLSLECTVEGTSNPNLYWYRQAAGRGLQLLFYSVGIGQISSEVPQNLSASRPQDRQFILSSKKLLLSDSGFYLCAWSNRLAGDREQYFGPGTRLTVT.

This clonotype was seen a handful of times. J is TRBJ2-7 and V is TRBV7-8; D not certain. The germline V gene encodes CDR1 SGHVS and CDR2 FQNEAQ. Deletions cut 6 bases from V and 0 bases from J, with 12 bases between. The CDR3 has 14 residues. CDR3: CASSLSGFSYEQYF. In nucleotides, the CDR3 is TGTGCCAGCAGTTTGTCCGGATTCTCCTACGAGCAGTACTTC.

J is TRBJ1-4 and V is TRBV13, with TRBD1 as a possible D gene (6 bases). Trimming left V 3 bases short and J 4 bases short, with 21 bases between. CDR1 is PRHDT and CDR2 is FYEKMQ in the germline V gene (reference sequence). CDR3 length equals 18 residues. The CDR3 region is CASSFMGEWDKDNEKLFF. The CDR3 region has the DNA TGTGCCAGCAGCTTTATGGGTGAATGGGACAAAGATAATGAAAAACTGTTTTTT. The full variable domain, rest sourced from reference TRBV13 and TRBJ1-4, is AAGVIQSPRHLIKEKRETATLKCYPIPRHDTVYWYQQGPGQDPQFLISFYEKMQSDKGSIPDRFSAQQFSDYHSELNMSSLELGDSALYFCASSFMGEWDKDNEKLFFGSGTQLSVL.

The V gene is TRBV4-1, the J gene TRBJ2-7, with TRBD1 identical over 10 bases. CDR1 MGHRA and CDR2 YSYEKL come from the germline V gene. The CDR3 runs 16 residues. V lost 1 base and J lost 3; bases outside the gene matches: 6. As DNA, the CDR3 is TGCGCCAGCAGCCAAGGCCCGACAGGGGGCGTCTACGAGCAGTACTTC. This codes for CASSQGPTGGVYEQYF.

The chain is built from TRBV20-1 and TRBJ1-4; tentatively, D is TRBD1 (6 bases). Germline V gives CDR1 DFQATT, CDR2 SNEGSKA (reference sequence). Trimming took 3 bases from V and 2 from J, leaving 16 bases between them. The CDR3 has 16 amino acids. This CDR3 reads CSARVRGTITNEKLFF. The CDR3, as DNA: TGCAGTGCTAGGGTCAGGGGAACGATCACTAATGAAAAACTGTTTTTT.

The sample holds many counts of this clonotype. V gene TRBV10-3 combines with J gene TRBJ1-2; no firm D call. There are 12 residues in the CDR3. V lost 5 bases and J lost 6, with 10 bases in between. The germline gives CDR1 ENHRY, CDR2 SYGVKD. This CDR3 is CAISLNQDGYTF. The CDR3 nucleotides are TGTGCCATCAGTCTAAATCAGGATGGCTACACCTTC.

The gene calls are TRBV5-1 and TRBJ2-5, with unresolved D. From germline, CDR1 is SGHRS and CDR2 YFSETQ. The ends were cut back, 8 bases at V and 2 bases at J, with 13 bases in the middle. The CDR3 loop spans 13 amino acids. The CDR3 DNA reads as TGCGCCAGTGTCGCCGGTGTACAAGAGACCCAGTACTTC. It encodes CASVAGVQETQYF.